A single sample gave rise to the 5 T cell receptor beta chains below, sequenced in a study of blood T cell repertoires in COVID-19 (dated by TCRdb to the early 2020s). Library preparation employed the immunoSEQ multiplex PCR assay. The clones in this table, taken by TCRdb from immuneACCESS, are in-frame only. Not every clone is retained; where verified, under half of the shortfall comes from an unresolved V gene, and the cause of the rest is unknown. Across this sample there are some 73,000 clones, with more than 80% seen only once. The leading ten clones occupy less than 8.5% of the sample. Sequenced material: peripheral blood. The receptors originated from a human donor in a cohort sampled during active COVID-19.

V usage is TRBV7-2 and J usage is TRBJ1-5, with D unclear. The germline CDR1 and CDR2 sequences are SGHTA and FQGNSA. V was clipped by 0 bases and J by 3 bases, with 9 bases between them. The CDR3 is 15 amino acids. For the CDR3, the DNA is TGTGCCAGCAGCTTAGCTTCAGGTGCCAATCAGCCCCAGCATTTT. This sequence encodes CASSLASGANQPQHF. Combining the CDR3 with reference TRBV7-2 and TRBJ1-5 gives the whole variable domain GAGVSQSPSNKVTEKGKDVELRCDPISGHTALYWYRQSLGQGLEFLIYFQGNSAPDKSGLPSDRFSAERTGGSVSTLTIQRTQQEDSAVYLCASSLASGANQPQHFGDGTRLSIL.

The J gene is TRBJ2-7, the V gene TRBV7-9; TRBD1 matches at 7 bases. With V trimmed by 5 bases and J by 3 bases, 10 bases remained unmatched. The V gene's germline CDR1 is SEHNR and CDR2 FQNEAQ (reference sequence). The CDR3 has 15 residues. The CDR3 DNA reads TGTGCCAGCAGCGCCAGGGGGAGTCTCGTCTACGAGCAGTACTTC. Translating gives CASSARGSLVYEQYF.

This chain uses TRBV27 with TRBJ2-3, with 9 bases fitting TRBD2. This CDR3 is 17 amino acids long. The V segment lost 3 bases and the J segment 7 bases; nucleotides outside the gene matches: 14. Germline CDR1 MNHEY, CDR2 SMNVEV (reference sequence). CDR3 region: CASSLGGAGGVRNTQYF. The CDR3 DNA reads TGTGCCAGCAGTTTGGGAGGGGCGGGGGGGGTTCGGAATACGCAGTATTTT.

The chain carries TRBV7-2 and TRBJ2-7, with 8 bases fitting TRBD2. The V segment lost 5 bases and the J segment 0 bases; nucleotides outside the gene matches: 6. Germline values: CDR1 SGHTA, CDR2 FQGNSA. The CDR3 runs to 15 residues. CDR3 loop: CASSRGGSGSYEQYF. The CDR3 region has the DNA TGTGCCAGCAGCCGGGGGGGTAGCGGCTCCTACGAGCAGTACTTC.

V and J are TRBV9 and TRBJ2-1, with TRBD2 as a possible D gene (7 bases). Germline CDR1 and CDR2: SGDLS and YYNGEE. Trimming shortened V by 0 bases and J by 7 bases, and 23 bases separated the two germline ends. The CDR3 is 18 amino acids. In DNA form, the CDR3 reads TGTGCCAGCAGCGTAGTTCCCTCCGTTGCGGGGGCGGGGAATGAGCAGTTCTTC. Amino acids: CASSVVPSVAGAGNEQFF. The complete variable domain, with remaining parts taken from reference TRBV9 and TRBJ2-1, reads DSGVTQTPKHLITATGQRVTLRCSPRSGDLSVYWYQQSLDQGLQFLIQYYNGEERAKGNILERFSAQQFPDLHSELNLSSLELGDSALYFCASSVVPSVAGAGNEQFFGPGTRLTVL.